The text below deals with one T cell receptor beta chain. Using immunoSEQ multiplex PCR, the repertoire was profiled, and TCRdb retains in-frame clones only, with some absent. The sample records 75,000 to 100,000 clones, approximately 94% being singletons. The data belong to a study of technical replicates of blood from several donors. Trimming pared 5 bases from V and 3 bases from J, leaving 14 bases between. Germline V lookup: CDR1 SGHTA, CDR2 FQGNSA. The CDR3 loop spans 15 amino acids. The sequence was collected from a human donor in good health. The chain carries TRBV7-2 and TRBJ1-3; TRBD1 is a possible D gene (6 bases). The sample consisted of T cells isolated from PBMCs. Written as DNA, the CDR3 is TGTGCCAGCAGCAACAGGGAACTAAGTGGAAACACCATATATTTT. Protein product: CASSNRELSGNTIYF.